The clone carrying this TCR beta chain has only a few counts. This CDR3 contains 12 residues. With 8 bases removed from V and 4 bases from J, the gap between germline ends came to 11 bases. The source of the sample is a study of T cells in Graves' hyperthyroidism and ophthalmopathy. TCR beta CDR3 regions were amplified from RNA transcripts. A set of HTBI primers served as the primers for a first-round RT-PCR of the TCR CDR3. TCRdb passed the multiplex PCR reads through MiXCR, listing each CDR3 protein once. The sample records around 700,000 distinct CDR3 sequences, approximately 40% being singletons. The source is a woman between 40 and 55 years old with Graves' hyperthyroidism. V is TRBV12-3 or TRBV12-4 and J is TRBJ1-1; D ambiguous. The sample comprised blood. The CDR3 is CASRRSITEAFF. The CDR3 bases are TGTGCCAGCCGTCGGTCGATCACTGAAGCTTTCTTT.